Listed here are 19 T cell receptor beta chains from one sample, sequenced in a study of monozygotic twins with cystic fibrosis. Some clones are missing from TCRdb's copy, which holds only in-frame ones; the method was immunoSEQ multiplex PCR. The table has 36,000 or so clones, about 93% seen once. Sample: blood. The origin of the receptors is a boy under 10 years old with cystic fibrosis.

The gene calls are TRBV6-4 and TRBJ1-5; D gene uncertain. From germline, CDR1 is MRHNA and CDR2 SNTAGT. There are 13 residues in the CDR3. The V and J ends lost 3 bases and 4 bases respectively, with 7 bases between them. The CDR3: CASSDEINQPQHF. The CDR3, as DNA: TGTGCCAGCAGTGATGAGATAAATCAGCCCCAGCATTTT.

This clone appeared a few times. The gene calls are TRBV5-1 and TRBJ1-5; no definite D call. V lost 0 bases and J 4 bases, leaving 5 bases between the germline ends. Germline assignment: CDR1 SGHRS and CDR2 YFSETQ. CDR3 size: 13 residues. The CDR3 nucleotides read TGCGCCAGCAGCTTGGAATGGAATCAGCCCCAGCATTTT. Protein sequence: CASSLEWNQPQHF.

This sequence joins TRBV27 and TRBJ1-1; D not resolved. The CDR3 is 15 residues long. Trimming left V 2 bases short and J 1 base short, with 11 bases between. The germline V gene encodes CDR1 MNHEY and CDR2 SMNVEV (reference sequence). The chain's CDR3 is CASSLRLGENTEAFF. The CDR3 nucleotides are TGTGCCAGCAGTTTAAGGTTGGGAGAGAACACTGAAGCTTTCTTT.

This clone appeared a few times. The chain carries TRBV2 and TRBJ1-3; TRBD1 is a possible D gene (5 bases). This CDR3 is built from 16 residues. The germline V and J ends were trimmed by 3 bases and 3 bases, with 15 bases remaining between them. Germline values: CDR1 SNHLY, CDR2 FYNNEI. The CDR3 nucleotides read TGTGCCAGCAGTGACCTAAAACGGGACTATGGAAACACCATATATTTT. Translating gives CASSDLKRDYGNTIYF.

The chain carries TRBV7-9 and TRBJ2-5; TRBD2 might be the D (5 bases). The CDR3 spans 13 residues. Per germline, CDR1 SEHNR and CDR2 FQNEAQ (reference sequence). Trimming took 5 bases from V and 2 from J, leaving 9 bases between them. The CDR3 loop reads CASSTREQETQYF. The DNA of the CDR3 is TGTGCCAGCAGCACCCGGGAACAAGAGACCCAGTACTTC. Filled out from reference TRBV7-9 and TRBJ2-5, the complete variable domain reads DTGVSQNPRHKITKRGQNVTFRCDPISEHNRLYWYRQTLGQGPEFLTYFQNEAQLEKSRLLSDRFSAERPKGSFSTLEIQRTEQGDSAMYLCASSTREQETQYFGPGTRLLVL.

As for this clone: A junction end diverges from the germline sequence, so it may reflect a read error. The chain combines TRBV27 with TRBJ2-1; tentatively, D is TRBD2 (6 bases). The CDR3 extends over 10 amino acids. Looked up from germline, CDR1 is MNHEY and CDR2 is SMNVEV (reference sequence). As DNA, the CDR3 is TGTGCCAGCAGCGCGGGACGTCTACTCTTC. Translation gives CASSAGRLLF.

The chain is built from TRBV2 and TRBJ2-1; 9 nucleotides align to TRBD2. The J segment lost 5 bases and the V segment lost 4 bases, leaving 6 bases of the junction unmatched. CDR1 SNHLY and CDR2 FYNNEI come from the germline V gene. The CDR3 spans 15 residues. CDR3 residues: CASSGWRGGHNEQFF. CDR3 sequence (DNA): TGTGCCAGCAGTGGGTGGCGGGGGGGCCACAATGAGCAGTTCTTC.

This clone was seen a handful of times. This chain uses TRBV5-1 with TRBJ2-6; D unclear. V lost 2 bases to trimming and J lost 7 bases, with 7 bases between them. The CDR3 covers 13 residues. Germline lookup yields CDR1 SGHRS and CDR2 YFSETQ. CDR3 sequence (DNA): TGCGCCAGCAGCTTCGACACAGCCAACGTCCTGACTTTC. Residues: CASSFDTANVLTF. The whole variable domain, filled in from reference TRBV5-1 and TRBJ2-6, reads KAGVTQTPRYLIKTRGQQVTLSCSPISGHRSVSWYQQTPGQGLQFLFEYFSETQRNKGNFPGRFSGRQFSNSRSEMNVSTLELGDSALYLCASSFDTANVLTFGAGSRLTVL.

V gene TRBV6-5 combines with J gene TRBJ2-6; D unresolved. CDR3 length: 14 amino acids. The germline gives CDR1 MNHEY, CDR2 SVGAGI. Trimming took off 4 bases at V and 0 bases at J, with 4 bases between the two ends. CDR3 DNA: TGTGCCAGCAGTTTAGACTCTGGGGCCAACGTCCTGACTTTC. Protein: CASSLDSGANVLTF.

V is TRBV7-2 and J is TRBJ2-2, with D possibly being TRBD2 (6 bases). The germline V and J ends were trimmed by 1 base and 3 bases, with 9 bases remaining between them. The CDR3 consists of 15 residues. Germline CDR1 SGHTA, CDR2 FQGNSA. DNA of the CDR3: TGTGCCAGCAGCTTAGGTACGGGGGACACCGGGGAGCTGTTTTTT. This gives the protein CASSLGTGDTGELFF.

The genes are TRBV18 and TRBJ1-1; TRBD1 aligns across 7 bases. The CDR3 sequence is 14 residues long. The J segment lost 3 bases and the V segment lost 4 bases, leaving 5 bases of the junction unmatched. Germline values: CDR1 KGHSH, CDR2 LQKENI. In DNA, the CDR3 is TGTGCCAGCTCACTCCGACAGGGCGACACTGAAGCTTTCTTT. Encoded protein: CASSLRQGDTEAFF.

The gene calls are TRBV7-9 and TRBJ2-2; D perhaps matches TRBD2 (5 bases). V lost 4 bases, J lost 3 bases, and 6 bases lay in between. Germline CDR1 SEHNR, CDR2 FQNEAQ (reference sequence). The CDR3 spans 13 residues. The CDR3 reads CASSSDYTGELFF. The CDR3 DNA sequence: TGTGCCAGCAGCTCGGACTACACCGGGGAGCTGTTTTTT.

The genes are TRBV19 and TRBJ2-7, with D uncertain. Trimming took 5 bases from V and 0 from J, leaving 11 bases between them. Germline CDR1 is LNHDA and CDR2 is SQIVND (reference sequence). The CDR3 is 14 amino acids. As DNA, the CDR3 is TGTGCCAGTAGTCTCGCCCCAAACTCCTACGAGCAGTACTTC. This sequence encodes CASSLAPNSYEQYF. The full variable domain, rest sourced from reference TRBV19 and TRBJ2-7, is DGGITQSPKYLFRKEGQNVTLSCEQNLNHDAMYWYRQDPGQGLRLIYYSQIVNDFQKGDIAEGYSVSREKKESFPLTVTSAQKNPTAFYLCASSLAPNSYEQYFGPGTRLTVT.

The chain is built from TRBV9 and TRBJ1-1; unclear D gene. Germline lookup yields CDR1 SGDLS and CDR2 YYNGEE. V was pared by 0 bases and J by 0 bases, with 9 bases between. This CDR3 comprises 15 residues. CDR3 nucleotides: TGTGCCAGCAGCGTAGCTGGCGATATGAACACTGAAGCTTTCTTT. This codes for CASSVAGDMNTEAFF. Based on the CDR3 plus reference TRBV9 and TRBJ1-1, the full variable domain is DSGVTQTPKHLITATGQRVTLRCSPRSGDLSVYWYQQSLDQGLQFLIQYYNGEERAKGNILERFSAQQFPDLHSELNLSSLELGDSALYFCASSVAGDMNTEAFFGQGTRLTVV.

The chain joins TRBV5-4 to TRBJ2-7, with 7 positions matching TRBD1. CDR1 and CDR2 from the germline V gene are SGHNT and YYREEE (reference sequence). The length of the CDR3 is 14 residues. V gave up 2 bases and J gave up 4 bases; unmatched junction bases: 6. The CDR3, as DNA: TGTGCCAGCAGCTTAGGGACAGAGTTTTACGAGCAGTACTTC. This sequence encodes CASSLGTEFYEQYF.

This chain uses TRBV7-2 with TRBJ1-2; no clear D gene. The CDR3 contains 17 residues. Trimming took off 1 base at V and 0 bases at J, with 15 bases between the two ends. Per the germline V gene, CDR1 is SGHTA and CDR2 is FQGNSA. CDR3 bases: TGTGCCAGCAGCTTAGTTCAGGTTTCATCAGCTAACTATGGCTACACCTTC. Protein product: CASSLVQVSSANYGYTF.

The V gene is TRBV7-9, the J gene TRBJ1-6; 9 bases match TRBD1. After removal of 5 bases from V and 12 bases from J, the junction contained 8 bases not matched to a gene. This CDR3 spans 14 amino acids. Germline CDR1 reads SEHNR; CDR2 reads FQNEAQ (reference sequence). The CDR3 region is CASSQGQGGGPLHF. For the CDR3, the DNA is TGTGCCAGCAGCCAGGGACAGGGAGGCGGACCCCTCCACTTT.

The chain links TRBV4-2 to TRBJ1-2; no firm D call. V dropped 2 bases and J dropped 0 bases, with 13 bases sitting between them. The CDR3 consists of 16 residues. Germline CDR1 reads LGHNA; CDR2 reads YNFKEQ. The CDR3 sequence is CASSQRTITSNYGYTF. The CDR3 coding sequence is TGTGCCAGCAGCCAACGGACCATAACTTCTAACTATGGCTACACCTTC.

The J gene is TRBJ2-7, the V gene TRBV5-1; D is unclear. The germline V and J ends were trimmed by 0 bases and 2 bases, with 21 bases remaining between them. CDR3 size: 18 residues. The germline V gene has CDR1 SGHRS and CDR2 YFSETQ. The CDR3 DNA sequence: TGCGCCAGCAGCTTGGTATTAAACCCGCAGACGGATACCTACGAGCAGTACTTC. This gives the protein CASSLVLNPQTDTYEQYF.